A single TCR beta chain is shown here with its context. Described time point: pretreatment peripheral blood. The data are from a study of PD-L1 blockade in urothelial cancer. Study in general: Bladder-origin urothelial cancer in males described about nine tenths of the roughly 29 patients. Samples of blood were analyzed 3 weeks (second dose) and 6 weeks after treatment start.

TCRdb's table, derived via immunoSEQ multiplex PCR, lists solely in-frame clones and lacks some. The sample holds fewer than 60,000 clones, about 85% seen once. CDR1 is SNHLY, CDR2 FYNNEI, per germline. Deletions cut 7 bases from V and 7 bases from J, with 14 bases between. The CDR3 runs to 13 residues. Sequencing was performed on PBMCs, taken around atezolizumab (anti-PD-L1) treatment. The chain couples TRBV2 to TRBJ2-1; D remains unclear. This TCR derives from a man aged 65 to 79 with urothelial cancer. CDR3 sequence: CASMEPGENEQFF. In nucleotides, the CDR3 is TGTGCCAGCATGGAGCCCGGAGAGAATGAGCAGTTCTTC.